Listed here are 26 T cell receptor beta chains from one sample, sequenced in a study of T cells in Graves' hyperthyroidism and ophthalmopathy. The CDR3 regions of TCR beta were amplified from RNA transcripts. TCR CDR3 underwent first-round RT-PCR with the HTBI primer set. MiXCR, applied by TCRdb to the multiplex PCR reads, yields one record per CDR3 protein. The sample lists more than 500,000 distinct CDR3 sequences; under 15% were seen once. The sequenced material came from blood. These receptors originate from a woman aged 40 to 55 with Graves' ophthalmopathy.

This clonotype was seen many times. The chain joins TRBV28 to TRBJ2-7, with 7 bases aligning to TRBD1. The CDR3 covers 15 residues. CDR1 and CDR2 from the germline V gene are MDHEN and SYDVKM. J gave up 5 bases and V 5 bases, and 12 bases lay outside the gene matches. CDR3 DNA sequence: TGTGCCAGCAGTCGGACGGGACAGACGGAAAACGAGCAGTACTTC. Translated: CASSRTGQTENEQYF.

This clonotype has a count of ten or more. The chain joins TRBV27 to TRBJ1-1; no clear D. Germline V gives CDR1 MNHEY, CDR2 SMNVEV (reference sequence). The CDR3 is made up of 15 amino acids. The V end was cut by 0 bases, the J end by 0 bases, with 8 bases between. Here the CDR3 DNA reads TGTGCCAGCAGTTTATCTACAGATCTGAACACTGAAGCTTTCTTT. Translating it yields CASSLSTDLNTEAFF.

This clonotype came up many times. The rearrangement links TRBV12-3 or TRBV12-4 to TRBJ1-5; no clear D. The CDR3 has 13 residues. V was clipped by 6 bases and J by 5 bases, with 11 bases between them. The CDR3 nucleotides are TGTGCCAGCAGCAAAACAGCAGATCAGCCCCAGCATTTT. Translation: CASSKTADQPQHF.

This clonotype was seen repeatedly, ten times or more. This chain links TRBV2 with TRBJ1-5; D possibly corresponds to TRBD1 (5 bases). The CDR3 has 14 residues. With 6 bases removed from V and 3 bases from J, the gap between germline ends came to 12 bases. Per germline, CDR1 SNHLY and CDR2 FYNNEI. Written as DNA, the CDR3 is TGTGCCAGCAGAAAAGACAGAAACAATCAGCCCCAGCATTTT. It yields the protein CASRKDRNNQPQHF.

This clonotype was detected ten times or more. The chain recombines TRBV29-1 with TRBJ2-7, with 14 bases that match TRBD2. Germline lookup yields CDR1 SQVTM and CDR2 ANQGSEA. The CDR3 length is 14 residues. Germline trimming cut 7 bases from V and 3 bases from J; bases unmatched to any gene: 5. The CDR3 DNA reads as TGCAGCGCCTTCGGGACTAGCGGGAGCTACGAGCAGTACTTC. This codes for CSAFGTSGSYEQYF.

The table lists this clonotype with many counts. The rearrangement uses TRBV27 and TRBJ2-5, with 7 positions matching TRBD2. Trimming took 3 bases from V and 5 from J; bases not matched to a gene: 6. In germline, CDR1 is MNHEY, CDR2 SMNVEV (reference sequence). The CDR3 totals 14 residues. CDR3 DNA: TGTGCCAGCAGTTTCTCGACTAGCACGGAGACCCAGTACTTC. As protein: CASSFSTSTETQYF.

This rearrangement joins TRBV6-1 to TRBJ1-1, with D hard to call. With 2 bases removed from V and 1 base from J, the gap between germline ends came to 14 bases. The length of the CDR3 is 16 residues. CDR1 and CDR2 (germline): MNHNS, SASEGT. The CDR3 loop is CASSEYVLSKNTEAFF. The CDR3 DNA sequence: TGTGCCAGCAGTGAATATGTCCTGAGTAAGAACACTGAAGCTTTCTTT.

This clonotype has only a few counts. The J gene is TRBJ1-5, the V gene TRBV19; TRBD1 is a possible D gene (6 bases). V was clipped by 3 bases and J by 6 bases, with 12 bases between them. Per germline, CDR1 LNHDA and CDR2 SQIVND (reference sequence). The CDR3 is 14 amino acids. The chain's CDR3 is CASSIWGQSQPQHF. DNA of the CDR3: TGTGCCAGTAGTATTTGGGGGCAGTCTCAGCCCCAGCATTTT.

This clonotype was observed at least ten times. The chain recombines TRBV5-1 with TRBJ2-7; 8 nucleotides agree with TRBD2. The V segment lost 7 bases and the J segment 0 bases; nucleotides outside the gene matches: 6. In germline, CDR1 is SGHRS, CDR2 YFSETQ. The CDR3 runs 14 residues. CDR3 amino acids: CASGMSGGSYEQYF. The DNA for the CDR3 is TGCGCCAGCGGAATGAGCGGGGGCTCCTACGAGCAGTACTTC.

The chain carries TRBV7-2 and TRBJ1-1; no definite D call. There are 14 residues in the CDR3. Per the germline V gene, CDR1 is SGHTA and CDR2 is FQGNSA. Trimming stripped 2 bases from V and 4 bases from J, with 11 bases between. The DNA for the CDR3 is TGTGCCAGCAGCTTATGGGGAGTGGGCACTGAAGCTTTCTTT. Its translation: CASSLWGVGTEAFF.

This clonotype was observed at least ten times. This chain links TRBV6-5 with TRBJ2-7; TRBD2 aligns across 8 bases. From germline, CDR1 is MNHEY and CDR2 SVGAGI. The V gene end was trimmed by 6 bases and the J gene end by 5 bases; junction bases not matched to a gene: 6. CDR3 length: 13 residues. The CDR3 sequence: CASSSGGGDEQYF. The CDR3 DNA sequence: TGTGCCAGCAGCTCCGGGGGGGGAGACGAGCAGTACTTC.

This chain connects TRBV4-2 to TRBJ2-2; D ambiguous. Germline CDR1 is LGHNA and CDR2 is YNFKEQ. V dropped 0 bases and J dropped 3 bases, with 11 bases sitting between them. This CDR3 spans 16 amino acids. Written as DNA, the CDR3 is TGTGCCAGCAGCCAAGATGTGCAGGTCCACACCGGGGAGCTGTTTTTT. Protein product: CASSQDVQVHTGELFF.

This clonotype was seen at least ten times. The gene calls are TRBV24-1 and TRBJ2-2, with D perhaps TRBD1 or TRBD2 (6 bases each). Trimming cost V 3 bases and J 3 bases, with 13 bases left between them. Germline CDR1 reads KGHDR; CDR2 reads SFDVKD. The CDR3 has 16 residues. The CDR3 nucleotides read TGTGCCACCAGTGATCGGCGGGACACCTACACCGGGGAGCTGTTTTTT. Protein sequence: CATSDRRDTYTGELFF.

V usage is TRBV29-1 and J usage is TRBJ1-2; 9 bases align to TRBD1. The CDR3 sequence is 14 residues long. CDR1 is SQVTM, CDR2 ANQGSEA, per germline. Trimming at V came to 3 bases and at J to 4 bases, leaving 6 bases not matched to a gene. The CDR3 coding sequence is TGCAGCGTTGACTTACAGGGGGCGGGCTATGGCTACACCTTC. This codes for CSVDLQGAGYGYTF.

This clonotype occurred many times. This chain links TRBV10-3 with TRBJ2-5; TRBD1 matches 11 bases. From germline, CDR1 is ENHRY and CDR2 SYGVKD. The CDR3 consists of 17 residues. Trimming cost V 10 bases and J 2 bases; bases outside gene matches: 15. The chain's CDR3 is CATTGTGGTSLQETQYF. CDR3 nucleotides: TGTGCCACCACCGGGACAGGGGGAACAAGCCTACAAGAGACCCAGTACTTC.

This clonotype was detected many times. The chain carries TRBV6-5 and TRBJ2-5; 10 nucleotides match TRBD2. CDR1 and CDR2 (germline): MNHEY, SVGAGI. V dropped 7 bases and J dropped 0; count of bases not matched to a gene: 8. The CDR3 consists of 16 residues. The CDR3 reads CASNPIAGGDQETQYF. CDR3 nucleotide sequence: TGTGCCAGCAATCCGATAGCGGGAGGTGACCAAGAGACCCAGTACTTC.

The chain links TRBV6-2 or TRBV6-3 to TRBJ2-7; D is possibly TRBD2 (5 bases). This CDR3 is 14 amino acids long. Per the germline V gene, CDR1 is MNHEY and CDR2 is SVGEGT. Trimming stripped 6 bases from V and 2 bases from J, with 14 bases between. The CDR3 is CASSLGLRPYEQYF. CDR3 DNA sequence: TGTGCCAGCAGCCTCGGACTTAGGCCCTACGAGCAGTACTTC.

In its sample, this clonotype was seen many times. The chain joins TRBV19 to TRBJ2-2; D is unresolved. The germline CDR1 and CDR2 sequences are LNHDA and SQIVND (reference sequence). This CDR3 has 13 amino acids. Trimming stripped 5 bases from V and 7 bases from J, with 11 bases between. The CDR3 DNA is TGTGCCAGTAGTCTCCTCCGCGTCGGGGAGCTGTTTTTT. This codes for CASSLLRVGELFF.

Points on this clonotype: This may be a read error: a much more frequent sequence differs by one nucleotide. The chain couples TRBV12-3 or TRBV12-4 to TRBJ2-2, with D possibly matching TRBD2 (6 bases). This CDR3 is 15 amino acids long. CDR3 amino acids: CASSPGPGRTGGLFF. The CDR3, as DNA: TGTGCCAGCAGCCCGGGTCCGGGGAGGACCGGGGGGCTGTTTTTT.

The chain links TRBV6-2 or TRBV6-3 to TRBJ2-5, with TRBD2 matching over 12 bases. This CDR3 is built from 16 residues. CDR1 and CDR2 from the germline V gene are MNHEY and SVGEGT. The ends lost 6 bases at V and 4 bases at J; junction bases unmatched: 9. CDR3 sequence: CASSRRLAGAPETQYF. DNA of the CDR3: TGTGCCAGCAGCCGAAGACTAGCGGGAGCCCCAGAGACCCAGTACTTC.

The rearrangement links TRBV4-3 to TRBJ2-5; D gene uncertain. The CDR3 has 15 residues. Between the trimmed V and J ends, which lost 1 base and 2 bases, there was a span of 11 bases. The germline gives CDR1 LGHNA, CDR2 YSLEER. CDR3 protein: CASSQGDRTQETQYF. As DNA, the CDR3 is TGCGCCAGCAGCCAAGGAGATCGCACACAAGAGACCCAGTACTTC.

This clonotype was picked up a small number of times. The CDR3 spells CASSQVGQGAFGNTIYF. In DNA, the CDR3 is TGCGCCAGCAGCCAAGTAGGACAGGGGGCCTTTGGGAACACCATATATTTT. J is TRBJ1-3 and V is TRBV4-1, with 11 positions matching TRBD1. The CDR3 is 17 residues long. Germline V gene data show CDR1 as MGHRA and CDR2 as YSYEKL. The V and J ends lost 1 base and 7 bases, in that order; junction bases with no gene match: 9.

This clonotype has only a few counts. The V gene is TRBV7-3, the J gene TRBJ2-2, with D maybe TRBD2 (6 bases). V lost 5 bases and J lost 5, with 15 bases in between. Germline V gene sequence: CDR1 SGHTA, CDR2 FQGTGA. This CDR3 comprises 15 residues. The CDR3 spells CASSPWISGTGELFF. In nucleotides, the CDR3 is TGTGCCAGCAGCCCCTGGATTAGCGGAACCGGGGAGCTGTTTTTT.

This clonotype was seen repeatedly, ten times or more. This chain links TRBV25-1 with TRBJ2-7; TRBD2 matches at 9 bases. The germline V gene has CDR1 MGHDK and CDR2 SYGVNS. This CDR3 is 16 amino acids long. The V and J ends lost 4 bases and 4 bases, in that order; junction bases with no gene match: 11. For the CDR3, the DNA is TGTGCCAGCAGTGTTGAAAGGCGGGAGGGCCGATACGAGCAGTACTTC. This encodes CASSVERREGRYEQYF.

The rearrangement links TRBV3-1 to TRBJ1-1; the D is unclear. Germline V gene lookup returns CDR1 LGHDT and CDR2 YNNKEL (reference sequence). The CDR3 contains 15 residues. Trimming stripped 1 base from V and 4 bases from J, with 13 bases between. This CDR3 is CASSQGLGFATEAFF. CDR3 bases: TGTGCCAGCAGCCAAGGGTTAGGGTTCGCCACTGAAGCTTTCTTT.

This clonotype was seen a few times. This rearrangement joins TRBV12-3 or TRBV12-4 to TRBJ1-5, with 7 bases that match TRBD1. The trim removed 5 bases at V and 5 bases at J, leaving 6 bases unmatched. The CDR3 sequence is 14 residues long. Here the CDR3 DNA reads TGTGCCAGCAGTCCTGGACAGGCGTATCAGCCCCAGCATTTT. It specifies CASSPGQAYQPQHF.